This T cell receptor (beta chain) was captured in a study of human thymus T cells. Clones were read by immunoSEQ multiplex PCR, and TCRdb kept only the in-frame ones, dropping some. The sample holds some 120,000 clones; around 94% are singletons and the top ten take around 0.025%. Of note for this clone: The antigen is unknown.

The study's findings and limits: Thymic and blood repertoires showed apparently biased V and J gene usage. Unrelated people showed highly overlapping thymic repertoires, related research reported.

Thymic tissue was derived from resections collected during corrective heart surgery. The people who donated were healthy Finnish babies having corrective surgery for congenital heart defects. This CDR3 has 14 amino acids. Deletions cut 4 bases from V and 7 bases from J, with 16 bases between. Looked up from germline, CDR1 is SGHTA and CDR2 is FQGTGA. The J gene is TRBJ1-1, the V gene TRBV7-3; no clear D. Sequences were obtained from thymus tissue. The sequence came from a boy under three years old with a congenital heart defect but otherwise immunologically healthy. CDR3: CASSSIFPAHEAFF. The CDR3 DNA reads TGTGCCAGCAGCTCAATATTCCCTGCCCATGAAGCTTTCTTT.